One and the same sample provided the 30 T cell receptor beta chains below, sequenced in a study of shared clonotypes between healthy human individuals. Data came from immunoSEQ multiplex PCR; TCRdb stores just in-frame clones and leaves some out. The sample lists 550,000 to 700,000 clones, 55% to 85% occurring once. The sample consisted of memory CD4+ T cells sorted from blood. Subset: CD45RA-negative fraction. The receptors here all came from a woman aged 25 to 39 in good health.

This rearrangement joins TRBV19 to TRBJ2-7; perhaps TRBD1 as D (6 bases). Germline V gene data show CDR1 as LNHDA and CDR2 as SQIVND (reference sequence). The CDR3 contains 15 residues. V lost 1 base to trimming and J lost 7 bases, with 17 bases between them. CDR3 in DNA: TGTGCCAGTAGTATAGGGCAGGGGACGTCAGGGGAGCAGTACTTC. Translating it yields CASSIGQGTSGEQYF. The full variable domain, completed using reference TRBV19 and TRBJ2-7, is DGGITQSPKYLFRKEGQNVTLSCEQNLNHDAMYWYRQDPGQGLRLIYYSQIVNDFQKGDIAEGYSVSREKKESFPLTVTSAQKNPTAFYLCASSIGQGTSGEQYFGPGTRLTVT.

The genes are TRBV19 and TRBJ1-1; D remains unclear. V lost 6 bases and J lost 5, with 7 bases in between. The CDR3 has 11 residues. The germline CDR1 and CDR2 sequences are LNHDA and SQIVND (reference sequence). This CDR3 reads CASSLRTEAFF. The CDR3 DNA sequence: TGTGCCAGTAGCCTTCGGACTGAAGCTTTCTTT.

The V and J genes are TRBV28 and TRBJ2-7; 9 bases match TRBD2. The junction had 8 bases not matched to a gene; V was cut back by 5 bases and J by 3 bases. The CDR3 loop spans 15 amino acids. Germline V gene sequence: CDR1 MDHEN, CDR2 SYDVKM. The CDR3 sequence: CASSENSGGNYEQYF. As DNA, the CDR3 is TGTGCCAGCAGTGAAAATAGCGGGGGTAACTACGAGCAGTACTTC. The full variable domain, completed using reference TRBV28 and TRBJ2-7, is DVKVTQSSRYLVKRTGEKVFLECVQDMDHENMFWYRQDPGLGLRLIYFSYDVKMKEKGDIPEGYSVSREKKERFSLILESASTNQTSMYLCASSENSGGNYEQYFGPGTRLTVT.

This chain connects TRBV5-1 to TRBJ2-3; no clear D gene. Trimming shortened V by 0 bases and J by 0 bases, and 11 bases separated the two germline ends. Germline V gene sequence: CDR1 SGHRS, CDR2 YFSETQ. The CDR3 spans 16 residues. The CDR3 nucleotides are TGCGCCAGCAGCTTGGCCCACGGAGCTAGCACAGATACGCAGTATTTT. It specifies CASSLAHGASTDTQYF.

The V and J genes are TRBV2 and TRBJ1-1, with TRBD1 matching over 10 bases. The J segment lost 4 bases and the V segment lost 6 bases, leaving 8 bases of the junction unmatched. The germline V gene has CDR1 SNHLY and CDR2 FYNNEI. CDR3 length: 15 residues. The CDR3 DNA follows: TGTGCCAGCAGGGACCTGACAGGGGGCGTCACTGAAGCTTTCTTT. Amino acids: CASRDLTGGVTEAFF. Filled out from reference TRBV2 and TRBJ1-1, the complete variable domain reads EPEVTQTPSHQVTQMGQEVILRCVPISNHLYFYWYRQILGQKVEFLVSFYNNEISEKSEIFDDQFSVERPDGSNFTLKIRSTKLEDSAMYFCASRDLTGGVTEAFFGQGTRLTVV.

This clone has only a few counts. The rearrangement joins TRBV18 to TRBJ2-1; 9 nucleotides agree with TRBD2. Trimming took 5 bases from V and 7 from J; bases not matched to a gene: 0. This CDR3 is 12 amino acids long. Germline V gene sequence: CDR1 KGHSH, CDR2 LQKENI. The CDR3 DNA sequence: TGTGCCAGCTCAACTAGCGGGAATGAGCAGTTCTTC. This encodes CASSTSGNEQFF.

J is TRBJ2-3 and V is TRBV7-2; D remains ambiguous. V lost 4 bases, J lost 5 bases, and 16 bases lay in between. The CDR3 has 15 residues. The germline V gene encodes CDR1 SGHTA and CDR2 FQGNSA. Here the CDR3 reads CASSSTALVVDTQYF. The CDR3 coding sequence is TGTGCCAGCAGCTCCACGGCGCTAGTCGTAGATACGCAGTATTTT.

The V and J genes are TRBV2 and TRBJ2-7; a weak D match, TRBD2 (6 bases). The germline V gene encodes CDR1 SNHLY and CDR2 FYNNEI. The V gene lost 6 bases and the J gene lost 4 bases, with 16 bases spanning the gap. This CDR3 region has 14 residues. This CDR3 is CASSGGRRGYEQYF. CDR3 bases: TGTGCCAGCAGCGGGGGACGTCGGGGGTACGAGCAGTACTTC.

This clone was seen only a few times. This chain links TRBV2 with TRBJ2-7; D ambiguous. The CDR3 contains 13 residues. Germline CDR1 reads SNHLY; CDR2 reads FYNNEI. Trimming pared 8 bases from V and 5 bases from J, leaving 16 bases between. Here the CDR3 DNA reads TGTGCCAGCGCTCCTTTATTAGGGAACGAGCAGTACTTC. Translated, it gives CASAPLLGNEQYF. Full variable domain (outside the CDR3, taken from reference TRBV2 and TRBJ2-7): EPEVTQTPSHQVTQMGQEVILRCVPISNHLYFYWYRQILGQKVEFLVSFYNNEISEKSEIFDDQFSVERPDGSNFTLKIRSTKLEDSAMYFCASAPLLGNEQYFGPGTRLTVT.

This clone appeared a few times. The V call is TRBV4-1, the J call TRBJ2-5; D gene unclear. Trimming took 0 bases from V and 3 from J, leaving 11 bases between them. The CDR3 length is 15 residues. The germline V gene has CDR1 MGHRA and CDR2 YSYEKL. CDR3 sequence reads: CASSQDWNREETQYF. The CDR3 nucleotides read TGCGCCAGCAGCCAAGATTGGAACAGAGAAGAGACCCAGTACTTC.

This rearrangement joins TRBV10-3 to TRBJ2-3, with D maybe TRBD2 (6 bases). Per germline, CDR1 ENHRY and CDR2 SYGVKD. V lost 0 bases, J lost 5 bases, and 12 bases lay in between. The CDR3 is 15 amino acids. The CDR3, as DNA: TGTGCCATCAGTGAGTCGGGGAGGTCTGGAGATACGCAGTATTTT. Amino acid sequence: CAISESGRSGDTQYF.

The chain is built from TRBV28 and TRBJ2-2, with D unclear. Germline lookup yields CDR1 MDHEN and CDR2 SYDVKM. The ends were cut back, 7 bases at V and 6 bases at J, with 18 bases in the middle. The CDR3 spans 15 residues. CDR3 in amino acids: CASNPGRFQSGELFF. CDR3 bases: TGTGCCAGCAATCCGGGCAGGTTTCAATCCGGGGAGCTGTTTTTT.

A remark on this clone: Other DNA sequences within the sample encode an identical CDR3. The CDR3 region is CASSEGGTNEKLFF. For the CDR3, the DNA is TGCGCCAGCAGCGAGGGGGGCACTAATGAAAAACTGTTTTTT. V usage is TRBV5-1 and J usage is TRBJ1-4; a possible D gene is TRBD1 (6 bases). V was shortened by 4 bases and J by 2 bases, with 9 bases between the two germline ends. Germline V gene data show CDR1 as SGHRS and CDR2 as YFSETQ. There are 14 residues in the CDR3.

As regards this clone: Other DNA sequences in the sample encode the same CDR3. The chain couples TRBV5-1 to TRBJ2-7; 7 nucleotides line up with TRBD1. The CDR3 sequence is 15 residues long. Germline CDR1 and CDR2: SGHRS and YFSETQ. V was clipped by 0 bases and J by 0 bases; unmatched bases: 3. Here the CDR3 DNA reads TGCGCCAGCAGCTTGGGGGACAGAGACTCCTACGAGCAGTACTTC. Its translation: CASSLGDRDSYEQYF.

J is TRBJ1-5 and V is TRBV28; 9 bases are a match to TRBD1. This CDR3 spans 15 amino acids. The trim removed 6 bases at V and 1 base at J, leaving 4 bases unmatched. Germline V gene data show CDR1 as MDHEN and CDR2 as SYDVKM. For the CDR3, the DNA is TGTGCCAGCAGCCCGACAGGGGGGAGCAATCAGCCCCAGCATTTT. This translates into CASSPTGGSNQPQHF.

The V and J genes are TRBV2 and TRBJ2-1; the match to TRBD2 covers 7 bases. V lost 5 bases and J lost 7; bases outside the gene matches: 11. Germline V gives CDR1 SNHLY, CDR2 FYNNEI. This CDR3 contains 15 residues. In DNA, the CDR3 is TGTGCCAGCAGTAAACTAAGAGCGGGAATGAATGAGCAGTTCTTC. Translation gives CASSKLRAGMNEQFF.

At least ten counts were recorded for this clone. Distinct nucleotide sequences in the sample also encode this CDR3. The chain carries TRBV15 and TRBJ2-3; 8 bases are shared with TRBD2. The CDR3 length is 15 residues. The V and J ends lost 5 bases and 4 bases, in that order; junction bases with no gene match: 8. Germline CDR1 is LNHNV and CDR2 is YYDKDF (reference sequence). CDR3 protein: CATSPGGAGSDTQYF. The CDR3 coding sequence is TGTGCCACCAGCCCGGGGGGGGCGGGTTCAGATACGCAGTATTTT.

This rearrangement joins TRBV2 to TRBJ1-5; 9 nucleotides line up with TRBD1. Germline V gene data show CDR1 as SNHLY and CDR2 as FYNNEI. J was trimmed by 8 bases and V by 3 bases; bases with no gene match: 5. This CDR3 comprises 14 residues. The CDR3 loop is CASSEGTGNKPQHF. The CDR3 DNA sequence: TGTGCCAGCAGTGAGGGGACAGGGAATAAGCCCCAGCATTTT. The full variable domain, with the rest looked up from reference TRBV2 and TRBJ1-5, is EPEVTQTPSHQVTQMGQEVILRCVPISNHLYFYWYRQILGQKVEFLVSFYNNEISEKSEIFDDQFSVERPDGSNFTLKIRSTKLEDSAMYFCASSEGTGNKPQHFGDGTRLSIL.

Worth noting for this clone: Within the sample, other DNA sequences also encode this same CDR3. The V and J genes are TRBV5-1 and TRBJ2-2; 7 bases align to TRBD1. The trim removed 0 bases at V and 4 bases at J, leaving 0 bases unmatched. CDR3 size: 14 residues. CDR1 and CDR2 from the germline V gene are SGHRS and YFSETQ. CDR3 residues: CASSLAGGTGELFF. The CDR3 DNA is TGCGCCAGCAGCTTGGCAGGGGGCACCGGGGAGCTGTTTTTT.

The rearrangement joins TRBV28 to TRBJ2-3; D gene unclear. CDR1 and CDR2 from the germline V gene are MDHEN and SYDVKM. Between the trimmed V and J ends, which lost 6 bases and 3 bases, there was a span of 4 bases. The CDR3 is 11 amino acids. The CDR3 DNA is TGTGCCAGCAGAAGGACAGATACGCAGTATTTT. Protein sequence: CASRRTDTQYF.

The chain links TRBV28 to TRBJ1-5; 7 bases are shared with TRBD1. J lost 5 bases, V lost 6 bases, and 10 bases had no gene match. The CDR3 has 15 residues. CDR1 is MDHEN, CDR2 SYDVKM, per germline. The CDR3 spells CASSTTGVGHQPQHF. CDR3 in DNA: TGTGCCAGCAGCACTACAGGGGTTGGGCATCAGCCCCAGCATTTT.

The rearrangement joins TRBV18 to TRBJ2-1; a weak D match, TRBD2 (5 bases). In germline, CDR1 is KGHSH, CDR2 LQKENI. Trimming shortened V by 6 bases and J by 0 bases, and 12 bases separated the two germline ends. The CDR3 spans 15 residues. DNA for the CDR3: TGTGCCAGCTCGCCAGCGGAGACCTCCTACAATGAGCAGTTCTTC. Its protein is CASSPAETSYNEQFF.

Regarding this clone: A read error may be the cause here, since a much bigger clone is one base away. Other DNA sequences in the sample encode the same CDR3. The rearrangement joins TRBV28 to TRBJ1-1; no clear D gene. The V end lost 4 bases, the J end lost 3 bases, and 3 bases lay between the germline ends. CDR1 and CDR2 from the germline V gene are MDHEN and SYDVKM. CDR3 size: 11 residues. The CDR3 sequence is CASSWDTEAFF. The DNA for the CDR3 is TGTGCCAGCAGTTGGGACACTGAAGCTTTCTTT. The whole variable domain, filled in from reference TRBV28 and TRBJ1-1, reads DVKVTQSSRYLVKRTGEKVFLECVQDMDHENMFWYRQDPGLGLRLIYFSYDVKMKEKGDIPEGYSVSREKKERFSLILESASTNQTSMYLCASSWDTEAFFGQGTRLTVV.

The chain uses TRBV30 and TRBJ2-1, with D perhaps matching TRBD2 (5 bases). Germline CDR1 is GTSNPN and CDR2 is SVGIG (reference sequence). Trimming pared 1 base from V and 9 bases from J, leaving 10 bases between. The CDR3 is 12 amino acids. CDR3 bases: TGTGCCTGGAGTGGAAATAGCGTTGAGCAGTTCTTC. It encodes CAWSGNSVEQFF.

The rearrangement joins TRBV19 to TRBJ1-5; no definite D call. This CDR3 is built from 13 residues. The V end was cut by 3 bases, the J end by 6 bases, with 9 bases between. Germline values: CDR1 LNHDA, CDR2 SQIVND (reference sequence). The DNA of the CDR3 is TGTGCCAGTAGTATCAAGGCGGGTCAGCCCCAGCATTTT. As protein: CASSIKAGQPQHF.

The chain carries TRBV11-3 and TRBJ2-7; D is possibly TRBD2 (5 bases). V was pared by 4 bases and J by 0 bases, with 13 bases between. CDR1 and CDR2 from the germline V gene are SGHNT and YENEEA. The CDR3 is 15 amino acids. The chain's CDR3 is CASSSSGNSSYEQYF. CDR3 DNA: TGTGCCAGCAGCTCGTCCGGGAATAGCTCCTACGAGCAGTACTTC.

The J gene is TRBJ2-6, the V gene TRBV4-1; 7 positions agree with TRBD2. There are 17 residues in the CDR3. The V gene's germline CDR1 is MGHRA and CDR2 YSYEKL. The trim removed 0 bases at V and 2 bases at J, leaving 4 bases unmatched. The CDR3 bases are TGCGCCAGCAGCCAAGACCGGACTAGTCCTGGGGCCAACGTCCTGACTTTC. Amino acid sequence: CASSQDRTSPGANVLTF.

The V gene is TRBV11-3, the J gene TRBJ2-2, with 8 nucleotides matching TRBD1. V lost 5 bases to trimming and J lost 1 base; unmatched junction nucleotides: 6. Per the germline V gene, CDR1 is SGHNT and CDR2 is YENEEA. CDR3 length equals 16 residues. Here the CDR3 DNA reads TGTGCCAGCAGCCCGGGCGGACAGGGGAACACCGGGGAGCTGTTTTTT. It yields the protein CASSPGGQGNTGELFF.

The genes are TRBV5-4 and TRBJ1-4; D may be TRBD1 (6 bases). Per germline, CDR1 SGHNT and CDR2 YYREEE (reference sequence). The CDR3 has 14 amino acids. The germline V and J ends were trimmed by 3 bases and 11 bases, with 17 bases remaining between them. As DNA, the CDR3 is TGTGCCAGCAGCTCGTCAGGGGATCTACGGAAACTGTTTTTT. Amino acid sequence: CASSSSGDLRKLFF.

The CDR3 DNA reads TGTGCCACCAGCAGAGATCGAGGTTTCACTGAAGCTTTCTTT. Translation gives CATSRDRGFTEAFF. The chain recombines TRBV15 with TRBJ1-1; no reliable D call. The germline gives CDR1 LNHNV, CDR2 YYDKDF (reference sequence). V lost 0 bases, J lost 4 bases, and 9 bases lay in between. The CDR3 sequence is 14 residues long.